This is a list of T cell receptor beta chains from one sample in a study of T cells in Graves' hyperthyroidism and ophthalmopathy. One entry per CDR3 protein, called by TCRdb with MiXCR from the multiplex PCR reads. The sample consists of 250,000 to 300,000 distinct CDR3 sequences, around 19% of them appearing once. The sequencing sample was made of blood. All receptors derive from a man in his fifties with Graves' ophthalmopathy. The CDR3 runs from the conserved cysteine through the conserved F or W. The order of the fields is clone size, J gene, V gene, D gene, CDR3 protein, CDR3 DNA. A D gene is named only where the DNA matches it firmly. The size field is filled for only some rows; it gives once, few, many or a size class.

>NA|TRBJ2-1|TRBV6-2/TRBV6-3|NA
CASIGDSYNEQFF
TGTGCCAGCATTGGGGATTCCTACAATGAGCAGTTCTTC
>many|TRBJ2-7|TRBV28|TRBD1
CASSFYRGEQYF
TGTGCCAGCAGCTTTTACAGGGGCGAGCAGTACTTC
>many|TRBJ2-1|TRBV20-1|NA
CSVWIDSSYNEQFF
TGCAGTGTCTGGATCGACAGCTCCTACAATGAGCAGTTCTTC
>NA|TRBJ1-2|TRBV30|NA
CAWSVKSNYGYTF
TGTGCCTGGAGTGTTAAGAGTAACTATGGCTACACCTTC
>NA|TRBJ2-5|TRBV4-1|NA
CASSQGPAGETQYF
TGCGCCAGCAGCCAAGGTCCGGCAGGAGAGACCCAGTACTTC
>once|TRBJ2-2|TRBV28|TRBD1
CASRKTGVSIGTGELFF
TGTGCCAGCAGAAAAACAGGGGTTTCCATTGGGACCGGGGAGCTGTTTTTT
>NA|TRBJ2-7|TRBV7-3|NA
CASSLRQARDYEQYF
TGTGCCAGCAGCTTAAGGCAGGCGCGGGACTACGAGCAGTACTTC
>NA|TRBJ2-3|TRBV20-1|TRBD2
CSASGLAGELDTQYF
TGCAGTGCATCGGGACTAGCGGGAGAACTAGATACGCAGTATTTT
>NA|TRBJ2-3|TRBV24-1|NA
CATSYPRPATDTQYF
TGTGCCACCAGTTACCCCAGACCTGCCACAGATACGCAGTATTTT
>few|TRBJ2-7|TRBV4-2|NA
CASSLYGQSNEQYF
TGTGCCAGCAGCCTATACGGACAGAGCAACGAGCAGTACTTC
>many|TRBJ2-7|TRBV28|NA
CASSLNGQLVEQYF
TGTGCCAGCAGTTTAAATGGACAGCTGGTGGAGCAGTACTTC
>many|TRBJ1-5|TRBV2|NA
CASSGRGGGNQPQHF
TGTGCCAGCAGTGGCAGGGGAGGTGGCAATCAGCCCCAGCATTTT
>NA|TRBJ1-2|TRBV6-1|NA
CASSQTGIYGYTF
TGTGCCAGCAGTCAGACAGGAATCTATGGCTACACCTTC
>NA|TRBJ1-6|TRBV7-6|TRBD1
CASSSGMGQGISPLHF
TGTGCCAGCAGCTCAGGAATGGGACAGGGGATTTCACCCCTCCACTTT
>NA|TRBJ2-1|TRBV6-5|TRBD2
CASSSRLAGNKGEQFF
TGTGCCAGCAGTTCAAGACTAGCGGGAAATAAAGGCGAGCAGTTCTTC
>NA|TRBJ2-7|TRBV6-1|NA
CATKPRGRVGYEQYF
TGTGCCACCAAACCCCGGGGCAGGGTAGGGTACGAGCAGTACTTC
>many|TRBJ2-5|TRBV11-3|NA
CASSRLPQETQYF
TGTGCCAGCAGCCGACTGCCACAAGAGACCCAGTACTTC
>many|TRBJ1-5|TRBV20-1|TRBD1
CSAREGQGTGPQHF
TGCAGTGCTAGAGAAGGACAGGGCACGGGGCCCCAGCATTTT
>many|TRBJ2-2|TRBV5-1|TRBD2
CASSLTSGSFAGELFF
TGCGCCAGCAGTCTTACTAGCGGGAGTTTTGCCGGGGAGCTGTTTTTT
>few|TRBJ1-6|TRBV30|NA
CAWSGGQVVSPLHF
TGTGCCTGGAGTGGGGGCCAAGTTGTTTCACCCCTCCACTTT
>few|TRBJ2-7|TRBV28|TRBD2
CASSLSSGGAYEQYF
TGTGCCAGCAGTTTATCTAGCGGGGGCGCCTACGAGCAGTACTTC
>few|TRBJ2-2|TRBV10-3|NA
CAISESTGVNTGELFF
TGTGCCATCAGTGAGTCGACCGGAGTGAACACCGGGGAGCTGTTTTTT
>few|TRBJ2-5|TRBV2|NA
CASSETGWTQETQYF
TGTGCCAGCAGTGAAACAGGGTGGACCCAAGAGACCCAGTACTTC
>few|TRBJ2-1|TRBV6-6|NA
CASSYSLSGSSYNEQFF
TGTGCCAGCAGTTACTCGCTTTCTGGGAGCTCCTACAATGAGCAGTTCTTC
>NA|TRBJ2-2|TRBV28|NA
CASSLPGDTGELFF
TGTGCCAGCAGTTTGCCAGGGGATACCGGGGAGCTGTTTTTT
>many|TRBJ1-1|TRBV27|NA
CASSFGPMTVTEAFF
TGTGCCAGCAGTTTTGGACCGATGACAGTCACTGAAGCTTTCTTT
>once|TRBJ2-7|TRBV16|NA
CASSQSGDNYEQYF
TGTGCCAGCAGCCAATCGGGGGACAACTACGAGCAGTACTTC
>many|TRBJ2-3|TRBV7-3|TRBD2
CASSITSGSKGTDTQYF
TGTGCCAGCAGCATCACTAGCGGGAGTAAGGGTACAGATACGCAGTATTTT
>many|TRBJ2-2|TRBV2|NA
CASRGETDTGELFF
TGTGCCAGCAGGGGAGAGACAGACACCGGGGAGCTGTTTTTT
>many|TRBJ2-7|TRBV11-3|TRBD2
CASSISRDYISYEQYF
TGTGCCAGCAGCATATCCCGGGACTACATCTCCTACGAGCAGTACTTC
>many|TRBJ2-5|TRBV12-5|NA
CASGSRETQYF
TGTGCTAGTGGTTCCCGAGAGACCCAGTACTTC
>NA|TRBJ2-1|TRBV28|TRBD1
CASNQSGQGPSNEQFF
TGTGCCAGCAATCAGTCGGGACAGGGTCCCTCCAATGAGCAGTTCTTC
>NA|TRBJ2-1|TRBV7-6|TRBD2
CASSLTGLAGGQNEQFF
TGTGCCAGCAGCTTGACGGGACTAGCGGGAGGTCAGAATGAGCAGTTCTTC
>many|TRBJ2-7|TRBV20-1|TRBD2
CSAEPGTSGSYEQYF
TGCAGTGCTGAACCCGGGACTAGCGGCTCCTACGAGCAGTACTTC